This T cell receptor (beta chain) was identified during a study of cytomegalovirus exposure and HLA in healthy donors. The overall study: Early released data comprised about 85 million unique TCRs from HLA-typed donors. Study-wide results and caveats: TCR beta V- and J-gene trimming, according to a later analysis, was linked to a missense DCLRE1C variant.

In regard to this clone: Its antigen is currently unknown.

The PCR used 60 Vbeta and 13 Jbeta primers. In the original analysis: A follow-up analysis tallied around 80 million unique TCR beta chains, approximately 11 million shared. Measured with immunoSEQ multiplex PCR; TCRdb has only the in-frame clones, and not every one. That table is the source of V, J and clone size, and D and trimming were worked out from the DNA. In total, the table holds roughly 78,000 clones. The sequenced sample consisted of PBMCs. The receptor's source is a man in his forties or fifties in good health and CMV-seronegative.

CDR3 sequence: CAISGTVNTEAFF. CDR3 bases: TGTGCCATCAGTGGGACAGTGAACACTGAAGCTTTCTTT. The chain carries TRBV10-3 and TRBJ1-1; TRBD1 might be the D (6 bases). V lost 4 bases to trimming and J lost 0 bases, with 6 bases between them. Germline CDR1 and CDR2: ENHRY and SYGVKD. The CDR3 length is 13 residues.